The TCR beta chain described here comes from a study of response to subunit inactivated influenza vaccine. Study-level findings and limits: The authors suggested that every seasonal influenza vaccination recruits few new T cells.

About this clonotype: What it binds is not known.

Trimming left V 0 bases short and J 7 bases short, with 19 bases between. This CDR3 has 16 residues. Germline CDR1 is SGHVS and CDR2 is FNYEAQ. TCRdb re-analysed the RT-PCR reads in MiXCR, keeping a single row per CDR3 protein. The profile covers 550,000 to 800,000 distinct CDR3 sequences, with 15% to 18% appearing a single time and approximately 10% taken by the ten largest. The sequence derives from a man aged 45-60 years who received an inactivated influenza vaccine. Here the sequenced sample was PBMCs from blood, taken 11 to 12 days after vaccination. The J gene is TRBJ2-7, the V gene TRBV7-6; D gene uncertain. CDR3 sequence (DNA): TGTGCCAGCAGCTTAGCGAAGGGATCGGAATTACGGGAGCAGTACTTC. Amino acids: CASSLAKGSELREQYF.